The rows below give T cell receptor beta chains drawn from one sample of a study of CXCR3-negative and CXCR3-positive naive CD8 T cells. With the 5' RACE reads reprocessed, TCRdb shows one record per CDR3 protein and no DNA. The sample features under 90,000 distinct CDR3 sequences, with roughly 0.62% in its top ten. What was sequenced was naive CXCR3+ CD8+ T cells from blood. Source of these receptors: a human donor in good health. Some clones in this sample may be carry-over from other donors' samples. CDR3s include the opening cysteine and the closing phenylalanine or tryptophan.

J | V | CDR3
TRBJ1-1 | TRBV30 | CAWSASKAMNTEAFF
TRBJ2-2 | TRBV12-3/TRBV12-4 | CASSRPGTGDAGELFF
TRBJ2-1 | TRBV7-9 | CASSLVATAGVGYNEQFF
TRBJ2-2 | TRBV12-3/TRBV12-4 | CASLGRAGELFF
TRBJ1-1 | TRBV5-8 | CASSQRGGTEAFF
TRBJ2-7 | TRBV29-1 | CSVWGGGPGEQYF
TRBJ2-7 | TRBV10-3 | CAIQSGNEQYF
TRBJ2-1 | TRBV28 | CASSLRLAGSQETQYF
TRBJ2-7 | TRBV28 | CASSILAGDYEQYF
TRBJ2-2 | TRBV5-5 | CASSSFMEWNTGELFF
TRBJ2-5 | TRBV3-1 | CASSQDGGAETQYF